This entry concerns a single T cell receptor (beta chain). These data originate in a study of T cell responses to AZD1222 COVID-19 vaccine. Assay used: immunoSEQ multiplex PCR; TCRdb lists only in-frame clones, some missing. The data contain 100,000 to 150,000 clones, around 85% of them seen just once; the ten biggest clones take up roughly 9%. The CDR3 runs 15 residues. The V gene's germline CDR1 is SGDLS and CDR2 YYNGEE. V was clipped by 1 base and J by 1 base, with 8 bases between them. Sample: peripheral blood, taken on day 0 of AZD1222 vaccination. This TCR was sampled from an adult in good health. The chain employs TRBV9 and TRBJ2-2, with TRBD1 as a possible D gene (5 bases). The CDR3 loop reads CASSVRGGNTGELFF. The CDR3 coding sequence is TGTGCCAGCAGCGTAAGGGGCGGGAACACCGGGGAGCTGTTTTTT. Full variable domain (outside the CDR3, taken from reference TRBV9 and TRBJ2-2): DSGVTQTPKHLITATGQRVTLRCSPRSGDLSVYWYQQSLDQGLQFLIQYYNGEERAKGNILERFSAQQFPDLHSELNLSSLELGDSALYFCASSVRGGNTGELFFGEGSRLTVL.